These 6 T cell receptor beta chains share one sample of origin, sequenced in a study of blood T cell repertoires in COVID-19. Sequencing used immunoSEQ multiplex PCR; TCRdb keeps in-frame clones, though not all of them. The sample lists 110,000 to 150,000 clones; approximately 78% were seen once. Input material: peripheral blood. These receptors were obtained from a woman aged 80 or over with acute or convalescent COVID-19.

The gene calls are TRBV19 and TRBJ1-2; D gene unclear. The CDR3 extends over 13 amino acids. Germline assignment: CDR1 LNHDA and CDR2 SQIVND (reference sequence). Deletions cut 4 bases from V and 4 bases from J, with 10 bases between. The CDR3 spells CASSTDQIYGYTF. For the CDR3, the DNA is TGTGCCAGTAGTACTGATCAGATCTATGGCTACACCTTC.

This clone was observed a single time. The V gene is TRBV10-3, the J gene TRBJ1-2, with TRBD1 matching over 9 bases. Germline V lookup: CDR1 ENHRY, CDR2 SYGVKD. V lost 2 bases and J lost 3; bases outside the gene matches: 16. This CDR3 is built from 19 residues. The chain's CDR3 is CAISEGTGTGYLSYYGYTF. The DNA for the CDR3 is TGTGCCATCAGTGAGGGGACCGGGACAGGGTATTTAAGTTACTATGGCTACACCTTC.

The CDR3 spells CASSLSTARLGETQYF. The DNA for the CDR3 is TGTGCCAGCAGCCTTTCGACAGCCCGGTTAGGAGAGACCCAGTACTTC. The chain recombines TRBV6-6 with TRBJ2-5, with a tentative D call TRBD1 (5 bases). Germline V gives CDR1 MNHNY, CDR2 SVGAGI (reference sequence). The CDR3 runs to 16 residues. V was shortened by 6 bases and J by 4 bases, with 21 bases between the two germline ends.

The chain couples TRBV7-8 to TRBJ1-3; D is ambiguous. CDR1 SGHVS and CDR2 FQNEAQ come from the germline V gene. V was trimmed by 8 bases and J by 4 bases, leaving 21 bases between them. CDR3 size: 16 residues. The CDR3 sequence is CASWKGRGFRGNTIYF. The CDR3 nucleotides read TGTGCCAGCTGGAAGGGTCGCGGGTTCCGCGGAAACACCATATATTTT.

The chain carries TRBV6-5 and TRBJ2-3; 8 positions match TRBD2. J lost 3 bases, V lost 8 bases, and 7 bases had no gene match. Germline CDR1 is MNHEY and CDR2 is SVGAGI. This CDR3 region has 14 residues. In DNA form, the CDR3 reads TGTGCCAGCGAAGCGGGGGCGGGGACAGATACGCAGTATTTT. As protein: CASEAGAGTDTQYF.

The J gene is TRBJ2-7, the V gene TRBV5-1, with 11 nucleotides matching TRBD1. The CDR3 length is 14 residues. Germline CDR1 SGHRS, CDR2 YFSETQ. The V gene end was trimmed by 5 bases and the J gene end by 4 bases; junction bases not matched to a gene: 5. The CDR3 loop reads CASSFGTGGYEQYF. The CDR3 nucleotides read TGCGCCAGCAGTTTCGGGACAGGGGGATACGAGCAGTACTTC.